This T cell receptor (beta chain) was captured by sequencing in a study of OX40 agonist ivuxolimab in advanced cancers. Whole-study context: Patients received ivuxolimab, an intravenous treatment, every 2 weeks at 0.01 to 10 mg/kg.

TCRdb's table, derived via immunoSEQ multiplex PCR, lists solely in-frame clones and lacks some. The sample records 25,000 to 30,000 clones, about 81% being singletons. Losses at the gene ends were 0 bases for V and 6 bases for J; bases not matched to a gene: 9. From germline, CDR1 is MNHNS and CDR2 SASEGT. The CDR3 is 16 residues long. As regards this clone: Its antigen remains unidentified.

General study points: It was also the case that some nonresponders had low normalized T-cell clonal expansion.

This TCR was recovered from an adult with an advanced solid tumor such as melanoma, head and neck, liver or kidney cancer. Sequenced here: CD4+ or CD8+ T cells sorted from blood, sampled in a trial of the OX40 agonist ivuxolimab. The V and J genes are TRBV6-1 and TRBJ2-7, with 9 bases matching TRBD1. The CDR3 protein is CASSEARGTGKSEQYF. The CDR3 region has the DNA TGTGCCAGCAGTGAAGCGCGGGGGACAGGGAAGTCCGAGCAGTACTTC.